The TCR beta chain described here comes from a study of blood T cell repertoires in COVID-19. Study details: Nucleic acid was either cDNA or gDNA, and it came from T cells, B-cell-depleted T cells, or PBMCs.

With 3 bases clipped from V and 5 bases from J, the junction kept 5 bases outside the gene matches. The CDR3 sequence is 13 residues long. Looked up from germline, CDR1 is SQVTM and CDR2 is ANQGSEA. Participants, roughly 18 to 89 years old, spanned fewer than 25 US areas. Participant-reported clinical history was the basis for cohort assignment. In the original processing: Nucleated cell counts were estimated from reference gene primer amplification. Generated by immunoSEQ multiplex PCR, the TCRdb table keeps only in-frame clones and is missing some. V, J and clone size were drawn from that table, and D and trimming were deduced from the DNA. The sample includes about 430,000 clones, roughly 90% seen only once; the top ten take about 0.89%.

The TCR was taken from a woman between 25 and 40 years old with acute COVID-19. Input material: PBMCs or T cells enriched from blood (not recorded which). This chain links TRBV29-1 with TRBJ2-7, with 9 bases fitting TRBD2. The chain's CDR3 is CSVDSGGRNEQYF. The CDR3 region has the DNA TGCAGCGTTGATAGCGGGGGCCGGAACGAGCAGTACTTC.